A single sample gave rise to the 5 T cell receptor beta chains below, sequenced in a study of naive and memory T cell subsets. Study-level results: A few larger clonotypes appeared in naive repertoires, especially CD8, possibly memory cells re-expressing CD45RA.

Their antigens are not known. The beta constant-region primer was an equimolar mix of two oligonucleotides covering TRBC1 and TRBC2. Nested alpha and beta constant-region primers with the SP2 primer drove four PCR rounds on ligated cDNA. TCRdb re-called the UMI-ligation and nested PCR reads through MiXCR, storing one row per CDR3 protein. The sample lists over 100,000 distinct CDR3 sequences; roughly 15% were seen once. The sample comprised naive CD8+ T cells from blood. These receptors all stem from a human donor in good health.

The rearrangement links TRBV30 to TRBJ1-2, with 8 positions matching TRBD1. Germline V gives CDR1 GTSNPN, CDR2 SVGIG (reference sequence). With V trimmed by 3 bases and J by 4 bases, 4 bases remained unmatched. This CDR3 region has 13 residues. The CDR3 here is CAWRDDRGYGYTF. DNA of the CDR3: TGTGCCTGGAGGGATGACAGGGGCTATGGCTACACCTTC.

This clonotype was counted a single time. The chain is built from TRBV15 and TRBJ2-7; possible D gene TRBD2, 5 bases. The CDR3 is 13 residues long. V was cut by 5 bases and J by 3 bases, with 11 bases left in between. CDR1 is LNHNV, CDR2 YYDKDF, per germline (reference sequence). As DNA, the CDR3 is TGTGCCACCAGCTCAGGCGGGTACTACGAGCAGTACTTC. Translation gives CATSSGGYYEQYF.

This clonotype was seen a handful of times. This rearrangement joins TRBV5-1 to TRBJ2-1; D ambiguous. V was cut by 4 bases and J by 6 bases, with 17 bases left in between. Germline-derived CDR1 and CDR2 are SGHRS and YFSETQ. The CDR3 covers 15 residues. CDR3 sequence reads: CASSARGPSRNEQFF. The CDR3 nucleotides are TGCGCCAGCAGCGCCCGAGGCCCTTCTCGCAATGAGCAGTTCTTC.

This clonotype was found many times. The V call is TRBV20-1, the J call TRBJ1-1; D might be TRBD1 (5 bases). The germline CDR1 and CDR2 sequences are DFQATT and SNEGSKA (reference sequence). The CDR3 totals 15 residues. V was pared by 4 bases and J by 1 base, with 16 bases between. CDR3 residues: CSAITEWGRNTEAFF. CDR3 DNA sequence: TGCAGTGCTATAACAGAATGGGGACGGAACACTGAAGCTTTCTTT.

V usage is TRBV7-8 and J usage is TRBJ2-1; 9 positions match TRBD2. V shed 3 bases, J shed 6 bases, and the junction held 12 bases outside the gene matches. Germline CDR1 reads SGHVS; CDR2 reads FQNEAQ. The CDR3 has 17 residues. The CDR3: CASSFTGASGAPNEQFF. For the CDR3, the DNA is TGTGCCAGCAGCTTTACGGGGGCTAGCGGGGCCCCCAATGAGCAGTTCTTC.